This section outlines one T cell receptor (beta chain) sequence together with its context. This clonotype was detected a few times. The specificity of this receptor is unknown. There are no base qualities to consult, and no much larger clone falls within one base. This sample is part of a study of T cells in Graves' hyperthyroidism and ophthalmopathy (dated by TCRdb to the late 2010s). Study-wide context: Peripheral blood was collected at initial diagnosis, before any treatment. In more than 5 Graves' hyperthyroidism patients, the study also compared T-cell repertoires from thyroid tissue with T-cell repertoires from blood. The paper reports TCR Vbeta CDR3 sequencing of some 140 peripheral blood samples: under 45 ophthalmopathy, under 80 hyperthyroidism and approximately 17 progressor patients. A discovery cohort of around 98 patients, approximately 45 with Graves' ophthalmopathy and 57 with stable Graves' hyperthyroidism, was used to find distinguishing TCR V-J signatures. The approximately 100 discovery patients were divided at random into training and test sets in a 7:3 ratio. An independent validation cohort of fewer than 20 hyperthyroidism patients and approximately 17 patients who later progressed to ophthalmopathy tested prospective prediction of ophthalmopathy. Following sampling, methimazole starting at 30 mg daily was given to hyperthyroidism patients, and high-dose intravenous methylprednisolone was given to ophthalmopathy patients. Here is what the overall study found, with its caveats: No statistical method was used to set the sample size in advance, and investigators knew the group allocation. Most expanded thyroid clonotypes (frequency above 0.001) were also detected in blood, suggesting blood repertoires may reflect thyroid immune responses. A 13 V-J signature model separated ophthalmopathy from stable hyperthyroidism, with approximately 87% sensitivity and 81.08% specificity in cross-validation and 80%/75% in testing. In validation, the model predicted progression to ophthalmopathy a median of approximately 6.6 months before onset, with over 55% sensitivity and 72.22% specificity.

Ophthalmopathy patients had moderately to severely active disease, Clinical Activity Score of at least 3, NOSPECS grade of at least 4, and duration under 3 months. Patients with uncontrolled infections, other autoimmune diseases, pregnancy or lactation were excluded. Diagnoses were based on clinical symptoms, serum thyroxine and TRAb, thyroid ultrasound and orbital computed tomography. PBMCs were separated from approximately 10 ml of fresh peripheral blood using Ficoll-Paque density gradient centrifugation. Total RNA was extracted using Trizol reagent, and RNA quality was assessed on an Agilent 2100 Bioanalyzer. Amplification of TCR beta CDR3 regions was carried out from RNA transcripts. The first round of RT-PCR for the TCR CDR3 was performed with the HTBI primer set and the Qiagen OneStep RT-PCR kit. Libraries were constructed in a second round of multiplex PCR, after which size selection and purification were performed. Paired-end sequencing of the libraries was performed with 100 bp reads on an Illumina HiSeq2000. As for the authors' bioinformatics: SOAPnuke was used to process the raw data, throwing out any read that contained adapters or uncalled bases, had a mean Phred below 15, or lacked an exact constant-primer or identifier match. High-quality paired reads were merged with COPE v1.2.5, and unique nucleotide sequences were defined as clonotypes. MiTCR v1.1 was used to align clonotypes to the IMGT TRBV, TRBD and TRBJ reference segments. The analysis was restricted to V-J combinations with a frequency above 0.0001, which together covered over 99% of the repertoires. A TCS score was defined as the ratio of F50 (clonal expansion) to E x V (chaos), with BLOSUM62-based TCRdist applied between CDR3 peptides within each V-J. Welch's t-statistics and random forest reduced roughly 540 V-J features to roughly 13, which were used in a naive Bayes classifier (R e1071). TCRdb reran the public reads through fastp at Q25 and MiXCR, keeping productive beta chains. When rows share a CDR3 protein, they turn into one entry using the most common DNA and genes. Here the V and J calls rest on TCRdb's processing, not on the authors' analysis. Within this sample are under 350,000 distinct CDR3 sequences, with more than 15% of them counted one time only. The ten largest clones represent approximately 60% of the sample.

The CDR3 measures 13 amino acids from cysteine to phenylalanine. Kept here is only the CDR3 DNA, which spans 39 bases and is read in frame from base 1. CDR1 and CDR2 are drawn from the germline V gene: SGHDT, YYEEEE. V is cut by 1 base and J by 5 bases, and the space between the germline ends is 8 bases. The sequence joins TRBV5-6 to TRBJ2-3, with an unclear D gene assignment. This receptor was obtained from a woman aged 60-75 years with Graves' ophthalmopathy. The sample was blood. The DNA reads TGTGCCAGCAGCTTGTTGGTGGGAGATACGCAGTATTTT. This is translated as CASSLLVGDTQYF.